Below, 15 T cell receptor beta chains from the same sample are listed, as sequenced in a study of graft-versus-host responses after intestinal transplantation. Method: immunoSEQ multiplex PCR; TCRdb's copy keeps in-frame clones and lacks some. The sample lists nearly 100,000 clones, around 90% occurring once. This specimen was PBMCs, taken roughly 410 days after intestinal transplant. Every receptor here comes from a human patient who received an intestinal transplant, so some T cells may come from the graft donor.

The chain carries TRBV5-1 and TRBJ2-2; D remains ambiguous. The germline V gene encodes CDR1 SGHRS and CDR2 YFSETQ. The length of the CDR3 is 14 residues. V was shortened by 0 bases and J by 0 bases, with 3 bases between the two germline ends. CDR3 residues: CASSLAPNTGELFF. CDR3 bases: TGCGCCAGCAGCTTGGCGCCGAACACCGGGGAGCTGTTTTTT.

The chain combines TRBV9 with TRBJ2-1, with no clear D. CDR3 size: 11 residues. Germline V lookup: CDR1 SGDLS, CDR2 YYNGEE. Trimming left V 0 bases short and J 8 bases short, with 3 bases between. The CDR3 DNA is TGTGCCAGCAGCGTAGGGTATGAGCAGTTCTTC. The encoded protein is CASSVGYEQFF.

The rearrangement links TRBV19 to TRBJ2-7, with 9 bases fitting TRBD1. Looked up from germline, CDR1 is LNHDA and CDR2 is SQIVND (reference sequence). The CDR3 covers 15 residues. V trimming: 4 bases; J trimming: 3 bases; junction bases outside the gene matches: 7. The CDR3 DNA is TGTGCCAGTAGTAATGCCGGGACAGGGATCTACGAGCAGTACTTC. Translated: CASSNAGTGIYEQYF.

The CDR3 DNA sequence: TGTGCCAGCAGCTTAGCGCTGGGGGGGCCTTATTCACCCCTCCACTTT. Residues: CASSLALGGPYSPLHF. This rearrangement joins TRBV7-9 to TRBJ1-6, with D perhaps matching TRBD1 (6 bases). The germline V and J ends were trimmed by 0 bases and 8 bases, with 14 bases remaining between them. Germline CDR1 SEHNR, CDR2 FQNEAQ (reference sequence). The CDR3 spans 16 residues.

This clone occurred once. The chain links TRBV5-1 to TRBJ1-2; maybe TRBD1 (5 bases). The CDR3 totals 12 residues. Germline-derived CDR1 and CDR2 are SGHRS and YFSETQ. V was trimmed by 5 bases and J by 4 bases, leaving 9 bases between them. The CDR3 nucleotides read TGCGCCAGCAGGGGACTGGGCTATGGCTACACCTTC. This encodes CASRGLGYGYTF. Full variable domain (missing parts from reference TRBV5-1 and TRBJ1-2): KAGVTQTPRYLIKTRGQQVTLSCSPISGHRSVSWYQQTPGQGLQFLFEYFSETQRNKGNFPGRFSGRQFSNSRSEMNVSTLELGDSALYLCASRGLGYGYTFGSGTRLTVV.

The CDR3 DNA reads as TGCGCCAGCAGCCAAGAGGGACAGTCCTACAATGAGCAGTTCTTC. Protein sequence: CASSQEGQSYNEQFF. The chain has TRBV4-1 and TRBJ2-1; TRBD1 agrees at 7 bases. The length of the CDR3 is 15 residues. Losses at the gene ends were 0 bases for V and 1 base for J; bases not matched to a gene: 0. Germline-derived CDR1 and CDR2 are MGHRA and YSYEKL.

This clone appeared a single time. V is TRBV5-1 and J is TRBJ1-1, with D hard to call. The CDR3 length is 13 residues. Per germline, CDR1 SGHRS and CDR2 YFSETQ. V dropped 2 bases and J dropped 1 base, with 6 bases sitting between them. The CDR3 DNA sequence: TGCGCCAGCAGCTTCCGGGAGAACACTGAAGCTTTCTTT. It specifies CASSFRENTEAFF. The variable domain in full, with the rest retrieved from reference TRBV5-1 and TRBJ1-1, is KAGVTQTPRYLIKTRGQQVTLSCSPISGHRSVSWYQQTPGQGLQFLFEYFSETQRNKGNFPGRFSGRQFSNSRSEMNVSTLELGDSALYLCASSFRENTEAFFGQGTRLTVV.

The rearrangement joins TRBV2 to TRBJ2-3; 9 positions agree with TRBD2. Germline V gives CDR1 SNHLY, CDR2 FYNNEI. The V segment lost 1 base and the J segment 2 bases; nucleotides outside the gene matches: 13. The CDR3 covers 19 residues. This CDR3 reads CASSEVLSVRGGTTDTQYF. The CDR3 DNA reads TGTGCCAGCAGTGAAGTCCTTTCAGTGCGGGGGGGAACCACAGATACGCAGTATTTT.

CDR3 protein: CASSDPIHLTGAQYF. The CDR3 DNA reads as TGTGCCAGCAGTGATCCCATACACCTGACAGGCGCGCAGTATTTT. The rearrangement links TRBV25-1 to TRBJ2-3; D may be TRBD1 (6 bases). V lost 3 bases to trimming and J lost 10 bases, with 20 bases between them. This CDR3 comprises 15 residues. Germline CDR1 MGHDK, CDR2 SYGVNS. The whole variable domain, filled in from reference TRBV25-1 and TRBJ2-3, reads EADIYQTPRYLVIGTGKKITLECSQTMGHDKMYWYQQDPGMELHLIHYSYGVNSTEKGDLSSESTVSRIRTEHFPLTLESARPSHTSQYLCASSDPIHLTGAQYFGPGTRLTVL.

This sequence joins TRBV7-9 and TRBJ1-4; D unclear. CDR1 is SEHNR and CDR2 is FQNEAQ in the germline V gene (reference sequence). Deletions cut 2 bases from V and 0 bases from J, with 10 bases between. The CDR3 contains 16 residues. The CDR3 loop is CASSLPEGSTNEKLFF. The CDR3 DNA sequence: TGTGCCAGCAGCTTACCAGAGGGATCAACTAATGAAAAACTGTTTTTT.

This chain uses TRBV19 with TRBJ2-6; possible D gene TRBD2, 6 bases. CDR3 length equals 16 residues. Germline assignment: CDR1 LNHDA and CDR2 SQIVND (reference sequence). With 6 bases removed from V and 0 bases from J, the gap between germline ends came to 12 bases. The CDR3 here is CASSPIGSSGANVLTF. In DNA form, the CDR3 reads TGTGCCAGTAGCCCAATCGGGAGCTCTGGGGCCAACGTCCTGACTTTC.

This rearrangement joins TRBV5-4 to TRBJ2-3, with 7 positions matching TRBD1. The junction had 15 bases not matched to a gene; V was cut back by 4 bases and J by 10 bases. Germline-derived CDR1 and CDR2 are SGHNT and YYREEE (reference sequence). The CDR3 extends over 15 amino acids. Here the CDR3 DNA reads TGTGCCAGCAGCCCACAGGGGCTCTTTTCCGGCGCGCAGTATTTT. Translated, it gives CASSPQGLFSGAQYF.

In its sample, this clone was seen a few times. J is TRBJ1-1 and V is TRBV6-1; no firm D call. Trimming cost V 2 bases and J 2 bases, with 6 bases left between them. This CDR3 region has 13 residues. Germline V gives CDR1 MNHNS, CDR2 SASEGT. For the CDR3, the DNA is TGTGCCAGCAGTGAAAAAGACAACACTGAAGCTTTCTTT. This gives the protein CASSEKDNTEAFF.

The chain links TRBV6-1 to TRBJ2-7, with D perhaps matching TRBD1 or TRBD2 (5 bases each). CDR3 length equals 13 residues. Between the trimmed V and J ends, which lost 10 bases and 2 bases, there was a span of 15 bases. Germline assignment: CDR1 MNHNS and CDR2 SASEGT. The CDR3 nucleotides read TGTGCCATCCTCCCCGGGACCGCCTACGAGCAGTACTTC. This sequence encodes CAILPGTAYEQYF.

The CDR3 loop is CASSRTTSGGTYEQYF. For the CDR3, the DNA is TGTGCCAGCAGCCGAACCACTAGCGGGGGGACCTACGAGCAGTACTTC. This chain joins TRBV5-5 and TRBJ2-7; 12 positions match TRBD2. CDR1 is SGHKS, CDR2 YYEKEE, per germline (reference sequence). The ends lost 4 bases at V and 2 bases at J; junction bases unmatched: 7. The CDR3 covers 16 residues.